The 17 T cell receptor beta chains given below trace back to one sample, sequenced in a study of blood T cells in healthy people across ages. Combining a sample-barcoded 5' primer with a J-beta primer mix, a second PCR ran for roughly 7 to 12 cycles. TCRdb reprocessed the 5' RACE reads via MiXCR and lists one record per CDR3 protein. The data contain approximately 1,000,000 distinct CDR3 sequences, 35% to 40% of them singletons. The material sequenced was blood. The origin of the receptors is a man between 18 and 29 years old in good health.

This clonotype was found a few times. This chain joins TRBV18 and TRBJ2-7, with D possibly being TRBD1 or TRBD2 (5 bases each). CDR3 length: 16 residues. Trimming removed 3 bases at V and 4 bases at J, with 19 bases between. Germline V gene sequence: CDR1 KGHSH, CDR2 LQKENI. Here the CDR3 reads CASSPSFRDLLYEQYF. The CDR3 DNA sequence: TGTGCCAGCTCACCCTCCTTCCGGGACCTACTTTACGAGCAGTACTTC.

The V gene is TRBV6-6, the J gene TRBJ1-1; no reliable D call. V lost 2 bases and J lost 6, with 13 bases in between. The germline gives CDR1 MNHNY, CDR2 SVGAGI (reference sequence). The CDR3 totals 14 residues. The CDR3 DNA reads TGTGCCAGCAGTTACGGGAGCCCGAGTCCTGAAGCTTTCTTT. Amino acids: CASSYGSPSPEAFF.

The V gene is TRBV14, the J gene TRBJ2-3; D is possibly TRBD1 (5 bases). With 3 bases removed from V and 3 bases from J, the gap between germline ends came to 22 bases. Germline CDR1 is SGHDN and CDR2 is FVKESK. CDR3 length: 18 amino acids. The CDR3 DNA follows: TGTGCCAGCAGCCACACCCTTCTGGGGCGGACGTATACAGATACGCAGTATTTT. Its protein product is CASSHTLLGRTYTDTQYF.

There are a few counts of this clonotype. The chain employs TRBV28 and TRBJ2-3; 8 positions agree with TRBD1. The CDR3 runs to 15 residues. The V gene's germline CDR1 is MDHEN and CDR2 SYDVKM. J lost 2 bases, V lost 5 bases, and 6 bases had no gene match. CDR3 residues: CASSIPGQATDTQYF. CDR3 nucleotide sequence: TGTGCCAGCAGTATCCCGGGACAGGCCACAGATACGCAGTATTTT.

This clonotype was seen a handful of times. The J gene is TRBJ2-3, the V gene TRBV20-1; a possible D gene is TRBD1 (6 bases). The V and J ends lost 6 bases and 2 bases respectively, with 18 bases between them. There are 15 residues in the CDR3. Germline V gene data show CDR1 as DFQATT and CDR2 as SNEGSKA (reference sequence). The CDR3 DNA reads as TGCAGTGCCGTCGATAGGGGGAGCGTCACAGATACGCAGTATTTT. Translation gives CSAVDRGSVTDTQYF.

The chain employs TRBV2 and TRBJ2-3; 13 positions agree with TRBD2. J lost 2 bases, V lost 6 bases, and 5 bases had no gene match. Germline assignment: CDR1 SNHLY and CDR2 FYNNEI. The CDR3 runs to 16 residues. This CDR3 is CASRRGLAGSTDTQYF. The CDR3 nucleotides are TGTGCCAGCAGAAGGGGACTAGCGGGGTCCACAGATACGCAGTATTTT. Variable domain in full (rest from reference TRBV2 and TRBJ2-3): EPEVTQTPSHQVTQMGQEVILRCVPISNHLYFYWYRQILGQKVEFLVSFYNNEISEKSEIFDDQFSVERPDGSNFTLKIRSTKLEDSAMYFCASRRGLAGSTDTQYFGPGTRLTVL.

The table lists this clonotype with a few counts. The chain has TRBV6-2 or TRBV6-3 and TRBJ2-5; D is uncertain. Germline V gives CDR1 MNHEY, CDR2 SVGEGT. This CDR3 contains 13 residues. Trimming removed 4 bases from V and 2 bases from J, with 8 bases in between. Written as DNA, the CDR3 is TGTGCCAGCAGTTCCACACCTCAAGAGACCCAGTACTTC. It encodes CASSSTPQETQYF.

The chain uses TRBV7-9 and TRBJ2-1; D remains ambiguous. V lost 1 base and J lost 8, with 12 bases in between. The CDR3 is made up of 14 amino acids. Germline V CDR1 and CDR2: SEHNR, FQNEAQ (reference sequence). The CDR3 region is CASSLGTSVHEQFF. In DNA, the CDR3 is TGTGCCAGCAGCTTAGGGACCTCCGTACATGAGCAGTTCTTC.

The genes are TRBV18 and TRBJ1-1, with D hard to call. V dropped 2 bases and J dropped 10 bases, with 17 bases sitting between them. CDR1 is KGHSH and CDR2 is LQKENI in the germline V gene. There are 14 residues in the CDR3. CDR3 in amino acids: CASSPKTDTTGAFF. DNA for the CDR3: TGTGCCAGCTCACCAAAGACCGATACTACCGGAGCTTTCTTT.

The chain links TRBV7-2 to TRBJ2-1; 13 bases map to TRBD2. The V gene's germline CDR1 is SGHTA and CDR2 FQGNSA. The CDR3 has 19 amino acids. Unmatched junction bases numbered 11, after V lost 3 bases and J lost 3 bases. CDR3 coding DNA: TGTGCCAGCAGCTTTGTCAGGGGACTAGCGGGGTTAAGCTACAATGAGCAGTTCTTC. Its protein is CASSFVRGLAGLSYNEQFF.

This clonotype was counted only a few times. The chain joins TRBV12-5 to TRBJ2-3, with 13 bases aligning to TRBD2. Germline assignment: CDR1 LGHNT and CDR2 FRNRAP. Trimming cost V 4 bases and J 0 bases; bases outside gene matches: 10. The CDR3 covers 19 residues. CDR3 nucleotides: TGTGCTAGTGGTTCGACACTAGCGGGGGGGCTTATAAGCACAGATACGCAGTATTTT. The encoded protein is CASGSTLAGGLISTDTQYF.

This clonotype was counted a few times. The V gene is TRBV3-1, the J gene TRBJ2-3, with 8 bases lining up with TRBD2. Germline V CDR1 and CDR2: LGHDT, YNNKEL (reference sequence). The CDR3 sequence is 16 residues long. V lost 4 bases, J lost 0 bases, and 6 bases stayed unmatched. Here the CDR3 reads CASSPLAASSTDTQYF. Here the CDR3 DNA reads TGTGCCAGCAGCCCACTAGCGGCAAGTAGCACAGATACGCAGTATTTT.

The V and J genes are TRBV4-2 and TRBJ2-7, with D hard to call. V lost 0 bases, J lost 2 bases, and 11 bases lay in between. The CDR3 loop spans 15 amino acids. The germline CDR1 and CDR2 sequences are LGHNA and YNFKEQ. CDR3 amino acids: CASSQEWKGTYEQYF. As DNA, the CDR3 is TGTGCCAGCAGCCAAGAATGGAAGGGCACCTACGAGCAGTACTTC.

Points on this clonotype: An end of the junction does not agree with germline; a read error may underlie this. V gene TRBV11-2 combines with J gene TRBJ1-6; 9 bases fit TRBD1. The CDR3 has 16 amino acids. Germline V CDR1 and CDR2: SGHAT, FQNNGV. CDR3 sequence reads: CASSTTSGTGSTPPHF. CDR3 DNA sequence: TGTGCCAGCAGCACAACCTCCGGGACAGGGTCGACACCCCCCCACTTT.

This clonotype was observed at least ten times. V gene TRBV9 combines with J gene TRBJ1-2, with D perhaps TRBD1 (5 bases). There are 14 residues in the CDR3. With 1 base removed from V and 2 bases from J, the gap between germline ends came to 9 bases. Looked up from germline, CDR1 is SGDLS and CDR2 is YYNGEE. Here the CDR3 reads CASSVRDRNYGYTF. DNA of the CDR3: TGTGCCAGCAGCGTACGGGACCGAAACTATGGCTACACCTTC.

V usage is TRBV4-3 and J usage is TRBJ1-5, with 9 bases aligning to TRBD1. CDR3 size: 15 residues. Germline assignment: CDR1 LGHNA and CDR2 YSLEER. Losses at the gene ends were 3 bases for V and 5 bases for J; bases not matched to a gene: 5. The CDR3 region is CASSQETGGHQPQHF. Written as DNA, the CDR3 is TGCGCCAGCAGCCAGGAGACAGGGGGTCATCAGCCCCAGCATTTT.

This clonotype has just a few counts. The chain links TRBV10-3 to TRBJ2-3; TRBD2 agrees at 14 bases. The CDR3 contains 15 residues. In germline, CDR1 is ENHRY, CDR2 SYGVKD. V was clipped by 9 bases and J by 3 bases; unmatched bases: 5. The CDR3 protein is CAIGLAGGSTDTQYF. CDR3 nucleotides: TGTGCCATAGGACTAGCGGGGGGTAGTACAGATACGCAGTATTTT.